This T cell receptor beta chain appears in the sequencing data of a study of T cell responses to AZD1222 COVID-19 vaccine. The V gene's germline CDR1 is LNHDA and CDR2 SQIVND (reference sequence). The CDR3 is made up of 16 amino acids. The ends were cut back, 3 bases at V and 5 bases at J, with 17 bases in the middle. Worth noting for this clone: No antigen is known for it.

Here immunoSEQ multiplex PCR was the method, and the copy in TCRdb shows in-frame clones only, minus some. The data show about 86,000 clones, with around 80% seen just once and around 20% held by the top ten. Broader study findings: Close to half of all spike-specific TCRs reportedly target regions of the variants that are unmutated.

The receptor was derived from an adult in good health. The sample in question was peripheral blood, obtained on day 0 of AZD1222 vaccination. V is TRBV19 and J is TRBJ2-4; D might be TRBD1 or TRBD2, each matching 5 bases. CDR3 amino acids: CASSMESTGTQNIQYF. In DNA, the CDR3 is TGTGCCAGTAGTATGGAGTCAACGGGGACCCAAAACATTCAGTACTTC.